This T cell receptor beta chain was found in a study of cytomegalovirus exposure and HLA in healthy donors. PCR used 60 Vbeta primers and 13 Jbeta primers. TCRdb keeps only in-frame clones here, not all; method: immunoSEQ multiplex PCR. The repertoire table contains about 82,000 clones. The CDR3 has 15 residues. Deletions cut 2 bases from V and 1 base from J, with 14 bases between. Germline CDR1 is GTSNPN and CDR2 is SVGIG (reference sequence). As concerns this clone: The antigen is undetermined.

General study results and limits: Versus the approximately 700-donor mean, an Asian-associated ancestry cluster reportedly showed fewer N-insertions in a later analysis.

The TCR was taken from a woman in her thirties in good health and CMV-seronegative. The sequenced sample consisted of PBMCs. This rearrangement joins TRBV30 to TRBJ1-2; possibly TRBD1 for D (6 bases). In DNA, the CDR3 is TGTGCCTGGAGTATAAAGGCAGGGGTTAACTATGGCTACACCTTC. Protein: CAWSIKAGVNYGYTF.